The 14 T cell receptor beta chains in this list originate from one sample, sequenced in a study of T-cell reconstitution after alpha-beta-depleted transplantation in children. Unique molecular identifiers were incorporated when the TCRbeta library was constructed. MiXCR was run by TCRdb on the PCR reads, yielding one entry per CDR3 protein. Of some 290,000 distinct CDR3 sequences in the sample, roughly 21% were seen once. The material was PBMCs, mostly from graft donor cells, obtained 180 days after TCRalphabeta/CD19-depleted stem cell transplant. The receptors shown here come from a male patient between 5 and 17 years old who had a stem cell transplant for acute lymphoblastic leukemia, so the T cells may come from the graft donor.

This chain joins TRBV18 and TRBJ2-7, with D possibly matching TRBD1 (6 bases). This CDR3 is built from 14 residues. Germline CDR1 is KGHSH and CDR2 is LQKENI. Trimming shortened V by 0 bases and J by 3 bases, and 9 bases separated the two germline ends. The chain's CDR3 is CASSPPGHRYEQYF. The CDR3, as DNA: TGTGCCAGCTCACCACCGGGACATCGCTACGAGCAGTACTTC.

The gene calls are TRBV7-6 and TRBJ2-1; TRBD2 is a possible D gene (6 bases). This CDR3 is 14 amino acids long. V dropped 1 base and J dropped 13 bases, with 17 bases sitting between them. Germline V gene data show CDR1 as SGHVS and CDR2 as FNYEAQ. DNA for the CDR3: TGTGCCAGCAGCTTAGGCCCGATTGGAGGGATACAGTTCTTC. Protein sequence: CASSLGPIGGIQFF. The full variable domain, with the rest looked up from reference TRBV7-6 and TRBJ2-1, is GAGVSQSPRYKVTKRGQDVALRCDPISGHVSLYWYRQALGQGPEFLTYFNYEAQQDKSGLPNDRFSAERPEGSISTLTIQRTEQRDSAMYRCASSLGPIGGIQFFGPGTRLTVL.

This chain joins TRBV5-1 and TRBJ2-4; 8 bases fit TRBD1. Per germline, CDR1 SGHRS and CDR2 YFSETQ. This CDR3 region has 13 residues. Trimming cost V 0 bases and J 10 bases; bases outside gene matches: 3. CDR3 in DNA: TGCGCCAGCAGCTTGGGGACAGGGCCAATTCAGTACTTC. As protein: CASSLGTGPIQYF.

V is TRBV24-1 and J is TRBJ2-5; D is unclear. The V end was cut by 4 bases, the J end by 2 bases, with 13 bases between. Germline V gene lookup returns CDR1 KGHDR and CDR2 SFDVKD. This CDR3 has 15 amino acids. The CDR3 DNA reads TGTGCCACCAGTGACCCCGGACGGAAACAAGAGACCCAGTACTTC. Residues: CATSDPGRKQETQYF.

J is TRBJ2-3 and V is TRBV5-1; no firm D call. Germline V gene sequence: CDR1 SGHRS, CDR2 YFSETQ. V dropped 0 bases and J dropped 0 bases, with 11 bases sitting between them. The CDR3 is made up of 16 amino acids. The CDR3 reads CASSLVATGSTDTQYF. The CDR3 nucleotides read TGCGCCAGCAGCTTGGTAGCTACGGGCAGCACAGATACGCAGTATTTT.

V usage is TRBV29-1 and J usage is TRBJ1-2; D not certain. Germline CDR1 is SQVTM and CDR2 is ANQGSEA. Trimming left V 6 bases short and J 0 bases short, with 8 bases between. The CDR3 totals 12 residues. For the CDR3, the DNA is TGCAGCGTGGAGAGTTCTAACTATGGCTACACCTTC. Translating gives CSVESSNYGYTF.

The V call is TRBV12-3 or TRBV12-4, the J call TRBJ2-1; possibly TRBD1 or TRBD2 for D (5 bases each). The V end was cut by 2 bases, the J end by 8 bases, with 19 bases between. The CDR3 sequence is 16 residues long. CDR3: CASSLTLGTPWDEQFF. The CDR3 coding sequence is TGTGCCAGCAGTTTAACCCTCGGGACCCCCTGGGATGAGCAGTTCTTC.

This clonotype was seen only a few times. The gene calls are TRBV20-1 and TRBJ2-7, with 12 bases lining up with TRBD1. This CDR3 comprises 14 residues. After removal of 3 bases from V and 6 bases from J, the junction contained 6 bases not matched to a gene. In germline, CDR1 is DFQATT, CDR2 SNEGSKA (reference sequence). CDR3 coding DNA: TGCAGTGCTAGGGGGGGGACAGGGGGCGCCGAGCAGTACTTC. Translation: CSARGGTGGAEQYF.

This clonotype was seen only a few times. The chain combines TRBV5-4 with TRBJ2-7; the D gene is possibly TRBD1 (6 bases). Trimming cost V 4 bases and J 0 bases, with 17 bases left between them. This CDR3 is built from 16 residues. CDR1 is SGHNT and CDR2 is YYREEE in the germline V gene (reference sequence). The DNA for the CDR3 is TGTGCCAGCAGCCACCGGCAGGGGCTTTTCTCCTACGAGCAGTACTTC. Its protein is CASSHRQGLFSYEQYF.

The chain recombines TRBV6-5 with TRBJ2-3, with TRBD2 identical over 8 bases. Germline V gene lookup returns CDR1 MNHEY and CDR2 SVGAGI. V lost 4 bases to trimming and J lost 5 bases; unmatched junction nucleotides: 14. This CDR3 contains 17 residues. CDR3: CASSSLLAGTAGDTQYF. As DNA, the CDR3 is TGTGCCAGCAGTTCTCTTTTAGCGGGAACCGCCGGAGATACGCAGTATTTT.

V and J are TRBV7-6 and TRBJ1-2; the D is unclear. Between the trimmed V and J ends, which lost 3 bases and 5 bases, there was a span of 13 bases. The CDR3 contains 14 residues. CDR1 is SGHVS and CDR2 is FNYEAQ in the germline V gene. This CDR3 is CASSFPGQTYGYTF. CDR3 sequence (DNA): TGTGCCAGCAGCTTTCCCGGCCAGACGTATGGCTACACCTTC.

This sequence joins TRBV20-1 and TRBJ2-1; D perhaps matches TRBD2 (6 bases). Germline values: CDR1 DFQATT, CDR2 SNEGSKA (reference sequence). V gave up 0 bases and J gave up 8 bases, with 26 bases separating them. The CDR3 has 18 amino acids. CDR3 coding DNA: TGCAGTGCTAGAGATGTTAAGAGCTGGAGGGCCATTATCGATGAGCAGTTCTTC. Its translation: CSARDVKSWRAIIDEQFF.

Written as DNA, the CDR3 is TGTGCCAGCGGTAAAAGGGGATACACAGATACGCAGTATTTT. Encoded protein: CASGKRGYTDTQYF. The chain is built from TRBV7-3 and TRBJ2-3; maybe TRBD1 (5 bases). Germline lookup yields CDR1 SGHTA and CDR2 FQGTGA. The CDR3 loop spans 14 amino acids. Trimming shortened V by 8 bases and J by 2 bases, and 14 bases separated the two germline ends.

The chain carries TRBV12-3 or TRBV12-4 and TRBJ1-2; D gene uncertain. There are 14 residues in the CDR3. Trimming removed 3 bases at V and 3 bases at J, with 11 bases between. The CDR3 spells CASSFGENYYGYTF. The CDR3 nucleotides read TGTGCCAGCAGTTTCGGGGAAAACTACTATGGCTACACCTTC.